This TCR delta chain appears in the sequencing data of a study of DNA immune sequencing with unique molecular identifiers (dated by TCRdb to the early 2020s). Regarding the research as a whole: Immunomagnetic cell separation was used to enrich gammadelta T cells from buffy coats, and the genomic DNA of the enriched gammadelta T cells was then sequenced. gammadelta T cells were enriched from PBMC of approximately eleven healthy individuals by fluorescence-activated cell sorting. To compare enriched with non-enriched material, approximately 99 ng of enriched gammadelta T-cell DNA and approximately 0.94 ug of non-enriched PBMC DNA were sequenced. An ultrasensitive DNA-based TRD repertoire sequencing method using PCR-introduced unique molecular identifiers was developed and validated in the study. Validation of the sequencing method was done both on synthetic reference molecules and on blood samples taken from healthy individuals. All donors were healthy individuals, and ten of the donors were profiled using sorted gammadelta T cells from peripheral blood. Study-level results and caveats: Novel TRD sequences not targeted by the primers cannot be detected by the primer-based approach. TRD repertoire diversity differed among healthy donors, and several donors were highly oligoclonal, with the top 5 clonotypes making up more than half of productive molecules. Among clonotypes in healthy donors, TRDV2 paired with TRDJ1 was identified as the most common TRD rearrangement.

Receptor amplification or capture employed multiplex PCR. A 32-plex assay, with primers for all 8 TRDV and 4 TRDJ genes spanning the CDR3, was used to amplify the genomic DNA. A 12-nucleotide UMI was added during three to four barcoding PCR cycles, followed by a second PCR with Illumina adapter primers. AMPure XP beads were used to purify the libraries, and library quality was checked on a Fragment Analyzer using the HS NGS Fragment kit. The sequencing was run with an Illumina MiniSeq mid-output kit, including 20% PhiX, and 150 cycles of paired-end reads. As for how the authors treated the data: MIGEC version 1.2.9 was used to process reads, grouping reads by UMI and building error-corrected consensus sequences. Post-processing used modified VDJtools version 1.2.1 scripts and the tcR R package. Clone calls in TCRdb were regenerated from the public reads with CATT, after which identical DNA sequences shared one row. V and J calls and clone size were set by TCRdb, not the authors. This sample gives roughly 4,900 delta-chain clones in total; roughly an eighth of them show up just once. The ten largest clonotypes hold roughly 52% of the sample.

The CDR3 measures 15 amino acids from cysteine to phenylalanine. Just the 45-base CDR3 DNA is kept, in frame starting at base 1. CDR1 GEAIGNYY and CDR2 EKD are derived from the germline V gene. V is shortened by 3 bases, J by 4 bases, and the region joining them spans 17 bases. As for this clone: The clone's antigen remains unknown. The protein TCRdb lists belongs to a much larger clone and differs from this DNA's translation at residue 7, which points to a read error; the protein shown is made from the DNA.

Recombination linked TRDV2 to TRDJ1; a tentative D call is TRDD3 (6 bases match). The receptor was isolated from a human donor in good health. The specimen sequenced was gamma-delta T cells enriched from blood buffy coat, or unenriched PBMCs (not recorded which). The CDR3 loop reads CACDLLWDRGDKLIF. The DNA reads as follows: TGTGCCTGTGACCTACTGTGGGATAGGGGCGATAAACTCATCTTT.